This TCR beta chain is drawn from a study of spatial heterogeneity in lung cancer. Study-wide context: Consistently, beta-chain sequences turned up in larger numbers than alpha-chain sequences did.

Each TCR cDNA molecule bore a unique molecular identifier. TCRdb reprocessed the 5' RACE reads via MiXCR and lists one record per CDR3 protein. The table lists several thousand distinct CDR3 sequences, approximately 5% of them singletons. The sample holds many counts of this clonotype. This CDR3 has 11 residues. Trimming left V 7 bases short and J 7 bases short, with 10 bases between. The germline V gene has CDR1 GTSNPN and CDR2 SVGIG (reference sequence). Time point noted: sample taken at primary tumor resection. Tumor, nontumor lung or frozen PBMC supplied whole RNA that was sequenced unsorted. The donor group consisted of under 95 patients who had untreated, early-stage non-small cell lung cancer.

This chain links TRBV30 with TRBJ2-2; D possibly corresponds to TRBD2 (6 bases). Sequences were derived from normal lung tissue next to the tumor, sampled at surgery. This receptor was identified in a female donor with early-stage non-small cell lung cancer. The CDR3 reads CAFGGHGELFF. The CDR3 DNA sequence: TGTGCCTTCGGAGGGCACGGGGAGCTGTTTTTT.